These 23 T cell receptor beta chains share one sample of origin, sequenced in a study of T cells after yellow fever vaccination. TCRdb re-analysed the 5' RACE reads in MiXCR, keeping a single row per CDR3 protein. Counted here are under 300,000 distinct CDR3 sequences, approximately 6.3% occurring once; the ten biggest clones make up around 1%. Specimen: CD4+ T cells sorted from PBMCs, collected on the day of the yellow fever booster vaccination. The source is a man aged 30 to 39 who received the YFV17D yellow fever vaccine.

Concerning this clonotype itself: At one boundary the junction diverges from the germline segment, which might be a read error. The V and J genes are TRBV4-1 and TRBJ1-3; D gene uncertain. There are 16 residues in the CDR3. From germline, CDR1 is MGHRA and CDR2 YSYEKL. The CDR3 here is CAMGPGPPRSGNTIYF. As DNA, the CDR3 is TGTGCCATGGGCCCAGGACCTCCACGCTCTGGAAACACCATATATTTT.

The chain is built from TRBV3-1 and TRBJ1-5, with 10 positions matching TRBD1. J gave up 7 bases and V 4 bases, and 7 bases lay outside the gene matches. Germline V CDR1 and CDR2: LGHDT, YNNKEL (reference sequence). This CDR3 contains 15 residues. The CDR3 loop reads CASSPGTGAGQPQHF. CDR3 coding DNA: TGTGCCAGCAGCCCCGGGACAGGGGCAGGGCAGCCCCAGCATTTT.

The gene calls are TRBV27 and TRBJ2-1; either TRBD1 or TRBD2 may supply D (5 bases each). There are 18 residues in the CDR3. V was clipped by 4 bases and J by 9 bases, with 28 bases between them. The germline gives CDR1 MNHEY, CDR2 SMNVEV (reference sequence). The CDR3 coding sequence is TGTGCCAGCAGTTCCAGCCCCCCACTAGGTAAGCCGAGGGGTGAGCAGTTCTTC. As protein: CASSSSPPLGKPRGEQFF.

This clonotype turned up a few times. This sequence joins TRBV20-1 and TRBJ2-7, with D unresolved. V was pared by 3 bases and J by 2 bases, with 20 bases between. The CDR3 is 16 residues long. CDR1 and CDR2 from the germline V gene are DFQATT and SNEGSKA (reference sequence). CDR3 DNA: TGCAGTGCTAGGCCAGACTTAGCCTCGTCTCCCTACGAGCAGTACTTC. This gives the protein CSARPDLASSPYEQYF.

This clonotype was counted once. A much more abundant neighbour one base away suggests this may be a read error. J is TRBJ2-7 and V is TRBV20-1; D is unresolved. V shed 5 bases and J shed 0 bases, with 11 bases lying between them. The CDR3 is 13 residues long. Germline CDR1 and CDR2: DFQATT and SNEGSKA (reference sequence). DNA for the CDR3: TGCAGTGCTCCGGTACCCCCCTCCTACGAGCAGTACTTC. Translating gives CSAPVPPSYEQYF.

This clonotype was detected a few times. J is TRBJ2-2 and V is TRBV30, with D perhaps matching TRBD1 or TRBD2 (5 bases each). Germline V gene data show CDR1 as GTSNPN and CDR2 as SVGIG (reference sequence). The V end was cut by 8 bases, the J end by 4 bases, with 17 bases between. The CDR3 contains 14 residues. CDR3 nucleotide sequence: TGTGCCAGGACGGGACCCGGCCCCACCGGGGAGCTGTTTTTT. Translation: CARTGPGPTGELFF.

In this sample, this clonotype turned up many times. The chain combines TRBV5-1 with TRBJ2-3, with D perhaps TRBD1 (6 bases). The V end was cut by 2 bases, the J end by 6 bases, with 10 bases between. The CDR3 sequence is 13 residues long. In germline, CDR1 is SGHRS, CDR2 YFSETQ. CDR3 amino acids: CASSLQGWDTQYF. The CDR3 DNA sequence: TGCGCCAGCAGCTTACAGGGATGGGATACGCAGTATTTT.

In this sample, this clonotype turned up many times. The gene calls are TRBV5-1 and TRBJ1-1; the match to TRBD1 covers 7 bases. This CDR3 is 16 amino acids long. Germline CDR1 and CDR2: SGHRS and YFSETQ. V lost 1 base to trimming and J lost 0 bases; unmatched junction nucleotides: 6. The chain's CDR3 is CASSLRQGLMNTEAFF. CDR3 DNA: TGCGCCAGCAGCTTGAGACAGGGCCTTATGAACACTGAAGCTTTCTTT.

The chain employs TRBV9 and TRBJ2-1; D call uncertain. Trimming left V 3 bases short and J 10 bases short, with 20 bases between. In germline, CDR1 is SGDLS, CDR2 YYNGEE. This CDR3 is 15 amino acids long. The DNA of the CDR3 is TGTGCCAGCAGCGCGGAGAACTCCCTTCCTGGGGAGCAGTTCTTC. Encoded protein: CASSAENSLPGEQFF.

In its sample, this clonotype was seen many times. The chain links TRBV20-1 to TRBJ2-1; 9 nucleotides align to TRBD2. Trimming cost V 5 bases and J 0 bases; bases outside gene matches: 5. Germline V lookup: CDR1 DFQATT, CDR2 SNEGSKA (reference sequence). This CDR3 is built from 15 residues. The CDR3 DNA follows: TGCAGTGCTCTGACTAGCGGTACCTCCTACAATGAGCAGTTCTTC. This codes for CSALTSGTSYNEQFF.

In its sample, this clonotype was seen a few times. The chain employs TRBV5-1 and TRBJ2-6; the D is unclear. Germline-derived CDR1 and CDR2 are SGHRS and YFSETQ. The ends were cut back, 3 bases at V and 2 bases at J, with 9 bases in the middle. CDR3 length: 15 residues. CDR3 nucleotide sequence: TGCGCCAGCAGCTCCCCCGGCCCTGGGGCCAACGTCCTGACTTTC. As protein: CASSSPGPGANVLTF.

Ten or more counts support this clonotype. J is TRBJ1-5 and V is TRBV6-5, with 9 nucleotides matching TRBD1. The CDR3 contains 13 residues. J lost 6 bases, V lost 4 bases, and 1 base had no gene match. CDR1 is MNHEY, CDR2 SVGAGI, per germline. The CDR3 sequence: CASSSGQGQPQHF. The DNA of the CDR3 is TGTGCCAGCAGTTCGGGACAGGGTCAGCCCCAGCATTTT.

This clonotype was picked up a small number of times. This sequence joins TRBV7-9 and TRBJ2-3; D remains unclear. The CDR3 runs 14 residues. Trimming took off 7 bases at V and 0 bases at J, with 11 bases between the two ends. Germline loops: CDR1 SEHNR, CDR2 FQNEAQ (reference sequence). The CDR3 region has the DNA TGTGCCAGCACCTCGCGCCCGAGCACAGATACGCAGTATTTT. It is translated as CASTSRPSTDTQYF.

This clonotype was detected only a few times. The chain has TRBV12-3 or TRBV12-4 and TRBJ1-6; 8 nucleotides line up with TRBD1. The CDR3 has 14 residues. The ends lost 6 bases at V and 7 bases at J; junction bases unmatched: 5. The CDR3 loop is CASRRTGSNSPLHF. CDR3 coding DNA: TGTGCCAGCAGGCGGACAGGGTCGAATTCACCCCTCCACTTT.

The chain couples TRBV4-3 to TRBJ1-5, with D uncertain. Germline lookup yields CDR1 LGHNA and CDR2 YSLEER. The CDR3 is 13 residues long. V lost 1 base to trimming and J lost 4 bases, with 5 bases between them. DNA for the CDR3: TGCGCCAGCAGCCAAGGCTGGAATCAGCCCCAGCATTTT. Translated, it gives CASSQGWNQPQHF.

J is TRBJ1-1 and V is TRBV9; a weak D match, TRBD1 (5 bases). The V end was cut by 0 bases, the J end by 4 bases, with 13 bases between. The germline gives CDR1 SGDLS, CDR2 YYNGEE. The CDR3 totals 15 residues. DNA of the CDR3: TGTGCCAGCAGCGTAGAGTCGGCAGGGAGCACTGAAGCTTTCTTT. This encodes CASSVESAGSTEAFF.

This clonotype showed up many times. V gene TRBV29-1 combines with J gene TRBJ2-7; TRBD1 aligns across 8 bases. Germline V gene data show CDR1 as SQVTM and CDR2 as ANQGSEA. Unmatched junction bases numbered 10, after V lost 7 bases and J lost 5 bases. The CDR3 sequence is 13 residues long. The CDR3 loop reads CSAGTGGPDEQYF. The CDR3 nucleotides read TGCAGCGCCGGGACAGGCGGACCTGACGAGCAGTACTTC.

About this clonotype itself: This may stem from a read error, because a much larger clone lies one nucleotide away. This sequence joins TRBV7-3 and TRBJ2-2, with 11 bases fitting TRBD2. CDR1 is SGHTA, CDR2 FQGTGA, per germline. This CDR3 has 18 amino acids. DNA for the CDR3: TGTGCCAGCAGCTTACAACCTAGCGGGAGGTCGTACACCCGGGAGCTGTTTTTT. Its protein is CASSLQPSGRSYTRELFF.

This clonotype has only a few counts. The V call is TRBV11-1, the J call TRBJ2-1, with 11 bases lining up with TRBD2. The CDR3 has 18 residues. Looked up from germline, CDR1 is SGHAT and CDR2 is FQDESV (reference sequence). Trimming took 2 bases from V and 3 from J; bases not matched to a gene: 9. In DNA, the CDR3 is TGTGCCAGCAGCTTACTGGTCGCTAGCGGGAGGCGCTACAATGAGCAGTTCTTC. Translating it yields CASSLLVASGRRYNEQFF.

V and J are TRBV23-1 and TRBJ2-7; D call uncertain. TRBV23-1 is an open reading frame whose function is uncertain. V shed 2 bases and J shed 6 bases, with 14 bases lying between them. The CDR3 runs to 14 residues. CDR3 amino acids: CASSQMRFPPEQYF. CDR3 sequence (DNA): TGCGCCAGCAGTCAAATGCGGTTTCCGCCCGAGCAGTACTTC.

This clonotype has just a few counts. The rearrangement links TRBV7-2 to TRBJ2-7, with 7 bases lining up with TRBD2. The CDR3 spans 16 residues. Germline CDR1 and CDR2: SGHTA and FQGNSA. The V segment lost 1 base and the J segment 2 bases; nucleotides outside the gene matches: 8. The CDR3 sequence is CASSLGPGGSPYEQYF. The CDR3 DNA reads as TGTGCCAGCAGCTTAGGGCCGGGAGGCTCGCCCTACGAGCAGTACTTC.

The rearrangement links TRBV6-5 to TRBJ2-5; 9 bases fit TRBD2. The junction had 7 bases not matched to a gene; V was cut back by 2 bases and J by 3 bases. This CDR3 is 16 amino acids long. Per germline, CDR1 MNHEY and CDR2 SVGAGI. In nucleotides, the CDR3 is TGTGCCAGCAGTTACAAAGCGGGAGGCCTAGAAGAGACCCAGTACTTC. Translated, it gives CASSYKAGGLEETQYF.

This clonotype was detected ten times or more. The chain is built from TRBV7-6 and TRBJ2-1; D is possibly TRBD2 (6 bases). V lost 5 bases, J lost 13 bases, and 18 bases lay in between. The CDR3 is made up of 13 amino acids. Germline V CDR1 and CDR2: SGHVS, FNYEAQ. In DNA form, the CDR3 reads TGTGCCAGCAGCCCGGGAGTAACCTCCGGACAGTTCTTC. Translated, it gives CASSPGVTSGQFF.